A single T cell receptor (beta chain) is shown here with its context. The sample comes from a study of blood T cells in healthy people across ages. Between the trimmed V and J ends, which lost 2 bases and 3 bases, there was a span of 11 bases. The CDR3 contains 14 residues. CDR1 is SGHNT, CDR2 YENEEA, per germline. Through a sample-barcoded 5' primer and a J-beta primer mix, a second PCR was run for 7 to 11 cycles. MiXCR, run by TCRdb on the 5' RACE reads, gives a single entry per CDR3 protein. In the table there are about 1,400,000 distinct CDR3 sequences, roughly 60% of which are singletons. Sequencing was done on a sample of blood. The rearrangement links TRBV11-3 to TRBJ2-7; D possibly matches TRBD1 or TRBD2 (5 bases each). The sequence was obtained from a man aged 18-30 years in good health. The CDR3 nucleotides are TGTGCCAGCAGCTTAAGGGACGGTAACTACGAGCAGTACTTC. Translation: CASSLRDGNYEQYF. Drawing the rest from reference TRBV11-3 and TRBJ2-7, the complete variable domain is EAGVVQSPRYKIIEKKQPVAFWCNPISGHNTLYWYLQNLGQGPELLIRYENEEAVDDSQLPKDRFSAERLKGVDSTLKIQPAELGDSAVYLCASSLRDGNYEQYFGPGTRLTVT.